Following are 19 T cell receptor beta chains from one sample sequenced in a study of shared clonotypes between healthy human individuals. Method: immunoSEQ multiplex PCR; TCRdb's copy keeps in-frame clones and lacks some. The repertoire includes hundreds of thousands of clones, about 80% of them detected once, and around 1.8% sits in the top ten. The specimen was memory CD4+ T cells sorted from blood. Subset described: CD45RA-negative fraction. The receptors here all came from a woman younger than 45 in good health.

The gene calls are TRBV5-1 and TRBJ1-3; 7 nucleotides line up with TRBD1. This CDR3 has 14 amino acids. V shed 1 base, J shed 8 bases, and the junction held 6 bases outside the gene matches. Germline V gene lookup returns CDR1 SGHRS and CDR2 YFSETQ. This CDR3 is CASSLNRGDHTIYF. DNA for the CDR3: TGCGCCAGCAGCTTGAACAGGGGAGATCACACCATATATTTT.

In regard to this clone: In the same sample, other DNA sequences code for this CDR3. The J gene is TRBJ2-6, the V gene TRBV11-1; 7 nucleotides line up with TRBD2. This CDR3 region has 16 residues. Germline-derived CDR1 and CDR2 are SGHAT and FQDESV (reference sequence). J was trimmed by 0 bases and V by 1 base; bases with no gene match: 0. CDR3 region: CASSLGTSSGANVLTF. The CDR3 region has the DNA TGTGCCAGCAGCTTAGGGACTAGCTCTGGGGCCAACGTCCTGACTTTC.

This chain joins TRBV30 and TRBJ2-5; 14 bases map to TRBD2. V was pared by 2 bases and J by 2 bases, with 7 bases of the junction left unmatched. The CDR3 length is 17 residues. CDR1 GTSNPN and CDR2 SVGIG come from the germline V gene (reference sequence). CDR3 in DNA: TGTGCCTGGAGTAAGGGACTAGCGGGAGCGGGTCAAGAGACCCAGTACTTC. The encoded protein is CAWSKGLAGAGQETQYF.

V and J are TRBV7-2 and TRBJ2-7, with 10 bases identical to TRBD1. The CDR3 is 13 residues long. The V and J ends lost 10 bases and 5 bases, in that order; junction bases with no gene match: 8. Germline-derived CDR1 and CDR2 are SGHTA and FQGNSA. CDR3 bases: TGTGCCACTTCCCGGGACAGGGGCCACGAGCAGTACTTC. It specifies CATSRDRGHEQYF.

V usage is TRBV18 and J usage is TRBJ1-1; possible D gene TRBD1, 6 bases. V lost 1 base to trimming and J lost 6 bases, with 12 bases between them. The CDR3 extends over 14 amino acids. Germline CDR1 reads KGHSH; CDR2 reads LQKENI. The CDR3 sequence is CASSPRQGRAEAFF. In nucleotides, the CDR3 is TGTGCCAGCTCACCACGGCAGGGGAGGGCTGAAGCTTTCTTT.

This chain links TRBV29-1 with TRBJ2-7, with D unclear. This CDR3 is built from 13 residues. Germline V gives CDR1 SQVTM, CDR2 ANQGSEA. Trimming pared 4 bases from V and 0 bases from J, leaving 10 bases between. The CDR3 sequence is CSVVNELSYEQYF. DNA of the CDR3: TGCAGCGTTGTTAACGAACTCTCCTACGAGCAGTACTTC.

The CDR3 spells CACQTGIYEKLFF. For the CDR3, the DNA is TGTGCCTGCCAAACAGGGATCTACGAAAAACTGTTTTTT. The chain couples TRBV28 to TRBJ1-4; possibly TRBD1 for D (6 bases). Germline values: CDR1 MDHEN, CDR2 SYDVKM. Trimming stripped 11 bases from V and 8 bases from J, with 18 bases between. CDR3 length: 13 residues.

This clone was seen repeatedly, ten times or more. The chain recombines TRBV27 with TRBJ1-3; 7 bases line up with TRBD1. Trimming at V came to 6 bases and at J to 6 bases, leaving 8 bases not matched to a gene. Per the germline V gene, CDR1 is MNHEY and CDR2 is SMNVEV (reference sequence). The CDR3 is 14 amino acids. DNA for the CDR3: TGTGCCAGCAGGAGGGGGCAAGCGGAAAACACCATATATTTT. Protein product: CASRRGQAENTIYF.

V gene TRBV7-7 combines with J gene TRBJ2-1; maybe TRBD2 (5 bases). This CDR3 has 13 amino acids. CDR1 is SSHAT, CDR2 FNYEAQ, per germline (reference sequence). V gave up 5 bases and J gave up 10 bases, with 15 bases separating them. The CDR3 sequence is CASSPYGVKEQFF. The CDR3 DNA follows: TGTGCCAGCAGCCCCTACGGGGTTAAGGAGCAGTTCTTC.

This clone was observed a few times. This chain links TRBV5-8 with TRBJ2-1, with 8 positions matching TRBD2. The CDR3 sequence is 14 residues long. V shed 4 bases and J 2 bases; nucleotides not matched to a gene: 2. CDR1 and CDR2 (germline): SGHTS, YDEGEE. The CDR3 DNA reads TGTGCCAGCAGCGTAGCGGGAACCTACAATGAGCAGTTCTTC. Translating gives CASSVAGTYNEQFF.

The genes are TRBV15 and TRBJ1-5, with D tentatively TRBD1 (5 bases). CDR1 LNHNV and CDR2 YYDKDF come from the germline V gene (reference sequence). The V gene lost 3 bases and the J gene lost 4 bases, with 19 bases spanning the gap. The length of the CDR3 is 17 residues. CDR3 region: CATSREWGMGLNQPQHF. CDR3 coding DNA: TGTGCCACCAGCAGGGAATGGGGGATGGGGCTAAATCAGCCCCAGCATTTT.

To note about this clone: Other DNA sequences within the sample encode an identical CDR3. The rearrangement joins TRBV28 to TRBJ2-1; TRBD2 agrees at 10 bases. The CDR3 has 16 amino acids. Germline assignment: CDR1 MDHEN and CDR2 SYDVKM. V lost 5 bases to trimming and J lost 6 bases; unmatched junction nucleotides: 10. CDR3 amino acids: CASSRLAGVGGNEQFF. The CDR3 DNA follows: TGTGCCAGCAGTCGCCTAGCGGGAGTGGGGGGCAATGAGCAGTTCTTC.

The table lists this clone with a count of one. In nucleotides, the CDR3 is TGTGCCACCAGCTTGACGACAGATCGGGAGCAGTACTTC. The encoded protein is CATSLTTDREQYF. V usage is TRBV15 and J usage is TRBJ2-7, with a possible D match to TRBD1 (5 bases). The CDR3 is 13 amino acids. Germline V lookup: CDR1 LNHNV, CDR2 YYDKDF (reference sequence). Trimming removed 5 bases at V and 7 bases at J, with 15 bases between.

This clone occurred once. The chain is built from TRBV7-2 and TRBJ1-1; D might be TRBD1 (5 bases). Germline V gene data show CDR1 as SGHTA and CDR2 as FQGNSA. This CDR3 comprises 14 residues. The germline V and J ends were trimmed by 2 bases and 4 bases, with 11 bases remaining between them. The CDR3 is CASSLHRNPTEAFF. Written as DNA, the CDR3 is TGTGCCAGCAGCTTACACAGGAATCCCACTGAAGCTTTCTTT.

The table lists this clone with a count of one. The V call is TRBV6-1, the J call TRBJ2-7; D gene ambiguous. CDR3 size: 13 residues. With 11 bases removed from V and 7 bases from J, the gap between germline ends came to 21 bases. CDR1 and CDR2 from the germline V gene are MNHNS and SASEGT. The CDR3 sequence is CAWKISVGREQYF. The CDR3 region has the DNA TGTGCCTGGAAAATCTCTGTGGGAAGGGAGCAGTACTTC.

This clone was recorded a few times. The genes are TRBV27 and TRBJ2-3; 8 bases align to TRBD2. Unmatched junction bases numbered 11, after V lost 7 bases and J lost 5 bases. This CDR3 contains 15 residues. Germline-derived CDR1 and CDR2 are MNHEY and SMNVEV (reference sequence). The CDR3 nucleotides read TGTGCCAGCACTCGGGGGGGAGGGCCGCAAGATACGCAGTATTTT. Encoded protein: CASTRGGGPQDTQYF.

The chain has TRBV5-1 and TRBJ2-1, with 11 bases aligning to TRBD2. The CDR3 loop spans 16 amino acids. Germline CDR1 reads SGHRS; CDR2 reads YFSETQ. The V segment lost 3 bases and the J segment 3 bases; nucleotides outside the gene matches: 5. The chain's CDR3 is CASSYRGTSGYNEQFF. The DNA for the CDR3 is TGCGCCAGCAGCTACCGTGGGACTAGCGGCTACAATGAGCAGTTCTTC.

Points on this clone: One end of the junction varies from germline; a read error may be responsible. J is TRBJ2-1 and V is TRBV7-8, with TRBD2 identical over 9 bases. The CDR3 consists of 17 residues. Per the germline V gene, CDR1 is SGHVS and CDR2 is FQNEAQ. CDR3 in amino acids: CASSLAGRWGTYNEQFF. The CDR3 DNA sequence: TGTGCCAGCAGCCTAGCGGGAAGGTGGGGGACCTACAATGAGCAGTTCTTC.

The J gene is TRBJ1-1, the V gene TRBV5-1; D is unclear. Per the germline V gene, CDR1 is SGHRS and CDR2 is YFSETQ. Trimming shortened V by 5 bases and J by 0 bases, and 14 bases separated the two germline ends. The CDR3 sequence is 15 residues long. CDR3 sequence: CASSLGFEMNTEAFF. CDR3 bases: TGCGCCAGCAGTCTGGGTTTTGAAATGAACACTGAAGCTTTCTTT.